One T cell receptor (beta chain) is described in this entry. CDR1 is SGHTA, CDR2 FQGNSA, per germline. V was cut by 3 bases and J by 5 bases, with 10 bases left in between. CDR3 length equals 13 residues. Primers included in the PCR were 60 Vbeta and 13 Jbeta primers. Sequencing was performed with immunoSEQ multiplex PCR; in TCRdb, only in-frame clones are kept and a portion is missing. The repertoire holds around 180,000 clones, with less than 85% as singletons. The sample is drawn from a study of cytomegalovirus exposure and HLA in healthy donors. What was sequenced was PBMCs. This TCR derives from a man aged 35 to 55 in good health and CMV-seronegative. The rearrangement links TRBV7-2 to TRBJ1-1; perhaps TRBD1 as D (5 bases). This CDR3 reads CASSFIGGTEAFF. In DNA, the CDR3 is TGTGCCAGCAGCTTTATTGGGGGGACTGAAGCTTTCTTT.